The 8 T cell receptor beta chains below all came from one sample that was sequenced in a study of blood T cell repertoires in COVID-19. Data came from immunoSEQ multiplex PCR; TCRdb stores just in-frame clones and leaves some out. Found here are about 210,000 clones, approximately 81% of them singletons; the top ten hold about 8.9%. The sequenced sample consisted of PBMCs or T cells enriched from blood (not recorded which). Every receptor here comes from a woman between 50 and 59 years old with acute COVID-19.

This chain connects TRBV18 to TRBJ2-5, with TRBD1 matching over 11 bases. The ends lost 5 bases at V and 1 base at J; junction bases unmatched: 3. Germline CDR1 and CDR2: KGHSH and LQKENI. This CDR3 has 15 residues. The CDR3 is CASSGQGALQETQYF. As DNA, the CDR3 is TGTGCCAGCTCAGGACAGGGGGCACTCCAAGAGACCCAGTACTTC.

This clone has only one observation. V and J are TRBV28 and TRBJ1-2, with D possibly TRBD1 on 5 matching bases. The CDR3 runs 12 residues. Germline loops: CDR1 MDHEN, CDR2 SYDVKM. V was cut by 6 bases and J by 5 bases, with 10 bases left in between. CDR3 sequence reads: CASSWGEYGYTF. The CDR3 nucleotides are TGTGCCAGCAGCTGGGGGGAATATGGCTACACCTTC.

CDR3: CASSHWTGVTEAFF. As DNA, the CDR3 is TGTGCCAGCAGCCATTGGACAGGGGTAACTGAAGCTTTCTTT. The chain has TRBV3-1 (or the pseudogene TRBV3-2) and TRBJ1-1; 9 bases are shared with TRBD1. CDR3 length: 14 residues. The V gene end was trimmed by 3 bases and the J gene end by 5 bases; junction bases not matched to a gene: 4. Germline V gene data show CDR1 as LGHDT and CDR2 as YNNKEL (reference sequence).

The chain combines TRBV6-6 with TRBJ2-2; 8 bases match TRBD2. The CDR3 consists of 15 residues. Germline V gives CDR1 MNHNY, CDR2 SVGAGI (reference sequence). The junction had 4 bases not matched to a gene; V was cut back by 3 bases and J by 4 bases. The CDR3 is CASSYSAGGTGELFF. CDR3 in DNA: TGTGCCAGCAGTTATTCGGCGGGGGGCACCGGGGAGCTGTTTTTT.

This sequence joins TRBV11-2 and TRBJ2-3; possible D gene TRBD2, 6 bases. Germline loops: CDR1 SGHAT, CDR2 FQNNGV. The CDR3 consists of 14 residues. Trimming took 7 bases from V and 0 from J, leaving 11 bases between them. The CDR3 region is CASKWRGSTDTQYF. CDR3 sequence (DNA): TGTGCCAGCAAGTGGCGGGGAAGCACAGATACGCAGTATTTT.

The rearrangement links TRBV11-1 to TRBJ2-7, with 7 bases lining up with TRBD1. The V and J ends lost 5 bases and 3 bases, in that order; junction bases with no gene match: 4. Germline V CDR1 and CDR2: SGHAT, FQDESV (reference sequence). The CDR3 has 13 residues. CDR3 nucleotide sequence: TGTGCCAGCAGCCCCGGACAGGTCTACGAGCAGTACTTC. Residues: CASSPGQVYEQYF.

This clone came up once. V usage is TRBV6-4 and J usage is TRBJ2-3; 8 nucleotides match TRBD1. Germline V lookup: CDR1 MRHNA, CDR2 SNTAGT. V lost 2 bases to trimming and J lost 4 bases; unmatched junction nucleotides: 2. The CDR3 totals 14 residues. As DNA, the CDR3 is TGTGCCAGCAGTGACCAGGGGGCCGCAGATACGCAGTATTTT. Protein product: CASSDQGAADTQYF.

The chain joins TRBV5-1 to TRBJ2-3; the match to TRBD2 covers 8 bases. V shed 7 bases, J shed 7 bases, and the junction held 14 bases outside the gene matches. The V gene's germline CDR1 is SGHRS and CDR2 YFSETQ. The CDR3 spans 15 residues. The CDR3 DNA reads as TGCGCCAGCGGATCGGGAGGGCCCTCTTCACATACGCAGTATTTT. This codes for CASGSGGPSSHTQYF.